The 25 T cell receptor beta chains given below trace back to one sample, sequenced in a study of T cell clones after liver transplantation. Using immunoSEQ multiplex PCR, the repertoire was profiled, and TCRdb retains in-frame clones only, with some absent. The table records fewer than 70,000 clones, about 64% of them present only once. The input for sequencing was CD4+ T cells from blood, taken before liver transplant. Receptors were obtained from a human donor who received a liver transplant.

This chain links TRBV18 with TRBJ2-7; no clear D. The CDR3 extends over 16 amino acids. The V end lost 1 base, the J end lost 0 bases, and 13 bases lay between the germline ends. Germline values: CDR1 KGHSH, CDR2 LQKENI. For the CDR3, the DNA is TGTGCCAGCTCACCACTCGGCGAGTGGAGCTCCTACGAGCAGTACTTC. Encoded protein: CASSPLGEWSSYEQYF. Drawing the rest from reference TRBV18 and TRBJ2-7, the complete variable domain is NAGVMQNPRHLVRRRGQEARLRCSPMKGHSHVYWYRQLPEEGLKFMVYLQKENIIDESGMPKERFSAEFPKEGPSILRIQQVVRGDSAAYFCASSPLGEWSSYEQYFGPGTRLTVT.

The V gene is TRBV11-3, the J gene TRBJ2-1; 7 positions agree with TRBD1. CDR1 is SGHNT and CDR2 is YENEEA in the germline V gene. This CDR3 region has 17 residues. V lost 0 bases, J lost 5 bases, and 10 bases stayed unmatched. CDR3 coding DNA: TGTGCCAGCAGCTTAGAGAGGGGGCCGAGACCCCACAATGAGCAGTTCTTC. Its protein product is CASSLERGPRPHNEQFF.

This clone appeared a single time. The rearrangement joins TRBV5-5 to TRBJ1-2; a possible D gene is TRBD1 (5 bases). The CDR3 sequence is 15 residues long. V was pared by 3 bases and J by 6 bases, with 18 bases between. In germline, CDR1 is SGHKS, CDR2 YYEKEE (reference sequence). In DNA form, the CDR3 reads TGTGCCAGCAGCTGGTCAACCGTAGGGGTCGATGGCTACACCTTC. Residues: CASSWSTVGVDGYTF.

This chain uses TRBV28 with TRBJ2-1, with 7 positions matching TRBD1. This CDR3 is 13 amino acids long. In germline, CDR1 is MDHEN, CDR2 SYDVKM. Trimming took 6 bases from V and 7 from J; bases not matched to a gene: 6. The CDR3, as DNA: TGTGCCAGCAGCCGTGGACAGGTGAATGAGCAGTTCTTC. Translated: CASSRGQVNEQFF. Looking up the rest from reference TRBV28 and TRBJ2-1 gives the full variable domain: DVKVTQSSRYLVKRTGEKVFLECVQDMDHENMFWYRQDPGLGLRLIYFSYDVKMKEKGDIPEGYSVSREKKERFSLILESASTNQTSMYLCASSRGQVNEQFFGPGTRLTVL.

The chain carries TRBV28 and TRBJ2-3; TRBD2 matches at 9 bases. The junction had 13 bases not matched to a gene; V was cut back by 6 bases and J by 3 bases. CDR3 length equals 17 residues. CDR1 MDHEN and CDR2 SYDVKM come from the germline V gene. CDR3 protein: CASSPLWRGGQTDTQYF. The CDR3 DNA sequence: TGTGCCAGCAGCCCCCTTTGGCGGGGGGGCCAGACAGATACGCAGTATTTT.

V and J are TRBV28 and TRBJ1-3; weak D call: TRBD1 (5 bases). CDR3 length equals 17 residues. Trimming took 5 bases from V and 4 from J, leaving 21 bases between them. Looked up from germline, CDR1 is MDHEN and CDR2 is SYDVKM. For the CDR3, the DNA is TGTGCCAGCAGTCCTAGAGGGAGGGGATCGCGAGGAAACACCATATATTTT. As protein: CASSPRGRGSRGNTIYF.

This clone was observed once. V and J are TRBV30 and TRBJ1-6; 9 bases line up with TRBD1. The CDR3 consists of 19 residues. The germline gives CDR1 GTSNPN, CDR2 SVGIG (reference sequence). J gave up 7 bases and V 5 bases, and 21 bases lay outside the gene matches. The CDR3 nucleotides are TGTGCCTGGGTAAAGACCGGGACAGGGACGTTTAAATCGAATTCACCCCTCCACTTT. Protein sequence: CAWVKTGTGTFKSNSPLHF.

This clone has just one count. This chain uses TRBV28 with TRBJ1-3; D gene unclear. Trimming took off 6 bases at V and 2 bases at J, with 14 bases between the two ends. Germline values: CDR1 MDHEN, CDR2 SYDVKM. The CDR3 has 15 residues. CDR3 protein: CASRADHFTGNTIYF. CDR3 nucleotides: TGTGCCAGCAGAGCGGACCATTTTACTGGAAACACCATATATTTT.

This clone came up many times. The V gene is TRBV19, the J gene TRBJ1-1; 7 positions match TRBD1. V lost 5 bases, J lost 0 bases, and 3 bases stayed unmatched. The V gene's germline CDR1 is LNHDA and CDR2 SQIVND (reference sequence). The CDR3 contains 14 residues. The CDR3 coding sequence is TGTGCCAGTAGTTTGGGACAGATGAACACTGAAGCTTTCTTT. Encoded protein: CASSLGQMNTEAFF.

This chain joins TRBV7-8 and TRBJ1-4; 8 nucleotides agree with TRBD1. J lost 7 bases, V lost 5 bases, and 6 bases had no gene match. The CDR3 runs 14 residues. Germline V gene data show CDR1 as SGHVS and CDR2 as FQNEAQ. The CDR3 spells CASSEQGGIEKLFF. CDR3 in DNA: TGTGCCAGCAGCGAACAGGGGGGTATTGAAAAACTGTTTTTT.

The chain is built from TRBV30 and TRBJ2-3; 7 positions match TRBD2. This CDR3 is built from 16 residues. Trimming cost V 1 base and J 2 bases; bases outside gene matches: 9. Germline-derived CDR1 and CDR2 are GTSNPN and SVGIG (reference sequence). In nucleotides, the CDR3 is TGTGCCTGGAGTGAGATGAGCGGGGCTCCCACAGATACGCAGTATTTT. This gives the protein CAWSEMSGAPTDTQYF.

The chain employs TRBV11-1 and TRBJ2-3; D unclear. The V gene's germline CDR1 is SGHAT and CDR2 FQDESV (reference sequence). V shed 5 bases and J shed 6 bases, with 12 bases lying between them. The CDR3 totals 13 residues. The CDR3 loop reads CASSEQRSDTQYF. The CDR3 DNA is TGTGCCAGCAGCGAGCAGAGGTCGGATACGCAGTATTTT.

J is TRBJ1-6 and V is TRBV19; tentatively, D is TRBD1 (5 bases). V was shortened by 9 bases and J by 5 bases, with 14 bases between the two germline ends. CDR1 is LNHDA, CDR2 SQIVND, per germline (reference sequence). The CDR3 covers 14 residues. The CDR3 is CASAAAGNNSPLHF. The CDR3 nucleotides read TGTGCCAGCGCCGCCGCAGGGAATAATTCACCCCTCCACTTT.

The chain is built from TRBV6-1 and TRBJ1-4; D call uncertain. Trimming removed 0 bases at V and 11 bases at J, with 13 bases between. This CDR3 region has 14 residues. Germline loops: CDR1 MNHNS, CDR2 SASEGT. DNA for the CDR3: TGTGCCAGCAGTGAAGCATCCGGGTTTGGCAAACTGTTTTTT. It is translated as CASSEASGFGKLFF.

The chain links TRBV5-4 to TRBJ1-2; 9 nucleotides agree with TRBD1. CDR3 length: 15 amino acids. Germline trimming cut 5 bases from V and 8 bases from J; bases unmatched to any gene: 13. Germline-derived CDR1 and CDR2 are SGHNT and YYREEE (reference sequence). The chain's CDR3 is CASRMDRGSLAGYTF. CDR3 sequence (DNA): TGTGCCAGCAGAATGGACAGGGGCTCCTTGGCGGGCTACACCTTC.

V is TRBV6-1 and J is TRBJ1-3, with D tentatively TRBD1 (6 bases). Between the trimmed V and J ends, which lost 5 bases and 3 bases, there was a span of 8 bases. The germline V gene has CDR1 MNHNS and CDR2 SASEGT. The CDR3 runs to 13 residues. In DNA form, the CDR3 reads TGTGCCAGCAGTCAGGGGAATGGAAACACCATATATTTT. It encodes CASSQGNGNTIYF.

There are a few counts of this clone. This sequence joins TRBV9 and TRBJ2-3, with TRBD1 identical over 8 bases. Trimming at V came to 1 base and at J to 5 bases, leaving 6 bases not matched to a gene. The CDR3 is 15 amino acids. Germline V gene sequence: CDR1 SGDLS, CDR2 YYNGEE. Here the CDR3 reads CASSVLQGARDTQYF. The CDR3 bases are TGTGCCAGCAGCGTATTGCAGGGGGCAAGAGATACGCAGTATTTT.

This clone was seen only a few times. The DNA of the CDR3 is TGTGCCAGCAGTCCGGACAGCACGAACACTGAAGCTTTCTTT. As protein: CASSPDSTNTEAFF. The V call is TRBV6-6, the J call TRBJ1-1, with D possibly matching TRBD1 (6 bases). The CDR3 has 14 amino acids. The V gene lost 5 bases and the J gene lost 1 base, with 11 bases spanning the gap. Germline V gives CDR1 MNHNY, CDR2 SVGAGI (reference sequence).

A single count supports this clone. The chain combines TRBV27 with TRBJ1-1; 7 nucleotides match TRBD1. This CDR3 spans 13 amino acids. The V segment lost 8 bases and the J segment 4 bases; nucleotides outside the gene matches: 7. Germline values: CDR1 MNHEY, CDR2 SMNVEV (reference sequence). The CDR3 region has the DNA TGTGCCAGCCTCTCCCCAGGGGGCACTGAAGCTTTCTTT. This encodes CASLSPGGTEAFF.

This sequence joins TRBV7-9 and TRBJ2-7; 7 positions match TRBD1. Germline V lookup: CDR1 SEHNR, CDR2 FQNEAQ (reference sequence). CDR3 length: 13 amino acids. V shed 3 bases and J 5 bases; nucleotides not matched to a gene: 4. CDR3 bases: TGTGCCAGCAGCTTGGGACAGTTAAACGAGCAGTACTTC. This gives the protein CASSLGQLNEQYF.

V gene TRBV9 combines with J gene TRBJ1-2; possibly TRBD1 for D (6 bases). The CDR3 totals 14 residues. The V end lost 4 bases, the J end lost 2 bases, and 12 bases lay between the germline ends. The germline gives CDR1 SGDLS, CDR2 YYNGEE. As DNA, the CDR3 is TGTGCCAGCAGCCCAGGGGAGCTGAACTATGGCTACACCTTC. It specifies CASSPGELNYGYTF.

The chain carries TRBV9 and TRBJ2-5; 7 bases fit TRBD1. This CDR3 is built from 14 residues. Trimming cost V 6 bases and J 1 base; bases outside gene matches: 6. Looked up from germline, CDR1 is SGDLS and CDR2 is YYNGEE. The CDR3 DNA sequence: TGTGCCAGCAACAGGGACAGTAGCCAAGAGACCCAGTACTTC. Encoded protein: CASNRDSSQETQYF.

V usage is TRBV27 and J usage is TRBJ1-1; D possibly corresponds to TRBD1 (5 bases). Germline V gene data show CDR1 as MNHEY and CDR2 as SMNVEV (reference sequence). This CDR3 is 14 amino acids long. V was pared by 4 bases and J by 0 bases, with 9 bases between. Written as DNA, the CDR3 is TGTGCCAGCAGTTCATGGGGCCTGAACACTGAAGCTTTCTTT. Amino acids: CASSSWGLNTEAFF.

The V gene is TRBV10-3, the J gene TRBJ2-3; 11 bases are a match to TRBD2. The CDR3 totals 15 residues. Germline V gives CDR1 ENHRY, CDR2 SYGVKD. The ends lost 5 bases at V and 5 bases at J; junction bases unmatched: 6. CDR3 sequence: CAISSGTSGLDTQYF. CDR3 coding DNA: TGTGCCATCAGTTCCGGGACTAGCGGACTAGATACGCAGTATTTT.

In its sample, this clone was seen once. CDR3 residues: CASSVAGDANTGELFF. CDR3 sequence (DNA): TGTGCCAGCAGCGTAGCGGGGGACGCGAACACCGGGGAGCTGTTTTTT. The gene calls are TRBV9 and TRBJ2-2; weak D call: TRBD2 (6 bases). The germline V gene encodes CDR1 SGDLS and CDR2 YYNGEE. V lost 0 bases, J lost 0 bases, and 9 bases lay in between. The CDR3 is 16 residues long.